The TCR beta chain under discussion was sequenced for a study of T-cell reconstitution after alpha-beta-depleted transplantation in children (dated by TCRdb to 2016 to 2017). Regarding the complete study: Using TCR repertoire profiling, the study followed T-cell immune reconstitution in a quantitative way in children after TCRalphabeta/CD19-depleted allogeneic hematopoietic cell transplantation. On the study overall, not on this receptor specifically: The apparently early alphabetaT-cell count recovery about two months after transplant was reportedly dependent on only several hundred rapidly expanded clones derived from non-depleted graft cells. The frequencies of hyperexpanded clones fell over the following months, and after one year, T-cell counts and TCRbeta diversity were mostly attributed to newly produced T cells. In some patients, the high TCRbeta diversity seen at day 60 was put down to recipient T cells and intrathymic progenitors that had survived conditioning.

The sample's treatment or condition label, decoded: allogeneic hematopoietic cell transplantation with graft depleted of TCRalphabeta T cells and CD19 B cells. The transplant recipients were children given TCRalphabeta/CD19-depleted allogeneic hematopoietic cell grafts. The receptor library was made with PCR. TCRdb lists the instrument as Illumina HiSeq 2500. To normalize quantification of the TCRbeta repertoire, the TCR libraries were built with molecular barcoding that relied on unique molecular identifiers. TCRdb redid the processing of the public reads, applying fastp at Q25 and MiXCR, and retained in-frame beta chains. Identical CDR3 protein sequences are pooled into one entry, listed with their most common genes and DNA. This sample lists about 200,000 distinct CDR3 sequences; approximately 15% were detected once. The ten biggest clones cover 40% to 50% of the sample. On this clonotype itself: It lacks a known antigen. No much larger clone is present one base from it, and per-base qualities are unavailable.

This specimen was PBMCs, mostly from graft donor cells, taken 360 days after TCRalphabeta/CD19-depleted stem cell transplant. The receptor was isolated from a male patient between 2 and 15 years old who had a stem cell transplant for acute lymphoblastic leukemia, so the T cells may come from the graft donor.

The CDR3 sequence is CASTMLGSGANVLTF. At the DNA level, the sequence is TGCGCCAGCACAATGCTGGGGTCTGGGGCCAACGTCCTGACTTTC. The chain employs TRBV5-1 and TRBJ2-6; too little of a D gene remains to name it. In the germline V gene, CDR1 corresponds to SGHRS and CDR2 to YFSETQ. From the cysteine up to the phenylalanine, the CDR3 has a length of 15 residues. Solely the CDR3 DNA is kept, with 45 bases framed from the first base. Trimming removed 6 bases from V and 1 base from J, leaving 11 bases between the germline ends.